These 26 T cell receptor beta chains were all obtained from the same sample, sequenced in a study of blood T cell repertoires in COVID-19. Repertoires were generated with immunoSEQ multiplex PCR, while TCRdb's copy carries only in-frame clones and drops some. The sample lists 100,000 to 150,000 clones, around 81% occurring once. Sequences were obtained from peripheral blood. All receptors derive from a woman aged 45-65 years with acute or convalescent COVID-19.

The chain couples TRBV5-1 to TRBJ2-7, with D tentatively TRBD1 (7 bases). Germline CDR1 is SGHRS and CDR2 is YFSETQ. V was shortened by 0 bases and J by 4 bases, with 17 bases between the two germline ends. This CDR3 region has 16 residues. CDR3 nucleotide sequence: TGCGCCAGCAGCTTGGTAGGAGGGGGCCGGGCATACGAGCAGTACTTC. Encoded protein: CASSLVGGGRAYEQYF.

The rearrangement links TRBV28 to TRBJ1-4; TRBD1 aligns across 10 bases. Losses at the gene ends were 0 bases for V and 6 bases for J; bases not matched to a gene: 1. CDR1 and CDR2 from the germline V gene are MDHEN and SYDVKM. This CDR3 has 15 amino acids. This CDR3 reads CASSLWGTGDEKLFF. The DNA of the CDR3 is TGTGCCAGCAGTTTATGGGGGACAGGGGATGAAAAACTGTTTTTT.

The chain joins TRBV9 to TRBJ2-1; D is unclear. Trimming removed 7 bases at V and 6 bases at J, with 8 bases between. The germline V gene has CDR1 SGDLS and CDR2 YYNGEE. This CDR3 is built from 11 residues. The CDR3 sequence is CASGGVNEQFF. CDR3 nucleotide sequence: TGTGCCAGCGGTGGAGTCAATGAGCAGTTCTTC.

This clone was detected only a few times. The chain uses TRBV3-1 (or the pseudogene TRBV3-2) and TRBJ1-1; 9 bases map to TRBD1. The junction had 10 bases not matched to a gene; V was cut back by 4 bases and J by 1 base. Germline V gives CDR1 LGHDT, CDR2 YNNKEL (reference sequence). The CDR3 loop spans 17 amino acids. CDR3 protein: CASSLRSDRGWNTEAFF. The CDR3 coding sequence is TGTGCCAGCAGCCTAAGATCGGACAGGGGTTGGAACACTGAAGCTTTCTTT.

The count of this clone is one. V usage is TRBV27 and J usage is TRBJ1-4; D uncertain. CDR1 is MNHEY and CDR2 is SMNVEV in the germline V gene (reference sequence). This CDR3 region has 16 residues. V lost 0 bases and J lost 8, with 16 bases in between. CDR3 sequence reads: CASSLSIWRAREKLFF. CDR3 sequence (DNA): TGTGCCAGCAGTTTATCGATTTGGAGGGCGCGGGAAAAACTGTTTTTT. The full variable domain, rest sourced from reference TRBV27 and TRBJ1-4, is EAQVTQNPRYLITVTGKKLTVTCSQNMNHEYMSWYRQDPGLGLRQIYYSMNVEVTDKGDVPEGYKVSRKEKRNFPLILESPSPNQTSLYFCASSLSIWRAREKLFFGSGTQLSVL.

The CDR3 sequence: CASSRSRAGGRNYGYTF. In DNA form, the CDR3 reads TGTGCCAGCTCACGCAGCAGGGCCGGGGGGCGAAACTATGGCTACACCTTC. The chain is built from TRBV18 and TRBJ1-2; D might be TRBD1 (6 bases). CDR1 KGHSH and CDR2 LQKENI come from the germline V gene. The CDR3 has 17 amino acids. The V end lost 4 bases, the J end lost 2 bases, and 20 bases lay between the germline ends. The whole variable domain, remainder taken from reference TRBV18 and TRBJ1-2, is NAGVMQNPRHLVRRRGQEARLRCSPMKGHSHVYWYRQLPEEGLKFMVYLQKENIIDESGMPKERFSAEFPKEGPSILRIQQVVRGDSAAYFCASSRSRAGGRNYGYTFGSGTRLTVV.

The rearrangement uses TRBV28 and TRBJ2-7; 11 bases match TRBD2. J gave up 4 bases and V 6 bases, and 14 bases lay outside the gene matches. This CDR3 contains 17 residues. From germline, CDR1 is MDHEN and CDR2 SYDVKM. The CDR3 spells CASRLEAGTSGYYEQYF. The CDR3 region has the DNA TGTGCCAGCAGGTTAGAAGCAGGGACTAGCGGATATTACGAGCAGTACTTC. Variable domain in full (rest from reference TRBV28 and TRBJ2-7): DVKVTQSSRYLVKRTGEKVFLECVQDMDHENMFWYRQDPGLGLRLIYFSYDVKMKEKGDIPEGYSVSREKKERFSLILESASTNQTSMYLCASRLEAGTSGYYEQYFGPGTRLTVT.

The V and J genes are TRBV5-6 and TRBJ2-5; TRBD2 matches at 10 bases. Germline trimming cut 2 bases from V and 3 bases from J; bases unmatched to any gene: 4. The CDR3 loop spans 15 amino acids. Per the germline V gene, CDR1 is SGHDT and CDR2 is YYEEEE. The DNA of the CDR3 is TGTGCCAGCAGCTTAGGGCTAGCGGGAGAAGAGACCCAGTACTTC. Translated: CASSLGLAGEETQYF.

The J gene is TRBJ2-7, the V gene TRBV30; the D gene is possibly TRBD2 (7 bases). The CDR3 is 15 residues long. V gave up 8 bases and J gave up 2 bases, with 22 bases separating them. From germline, CDR1 is GTSNPN and CDR2 SVGIG (reference sequence). CDR3 DNA sequence: TGTGCCACCCCTGGAGGGGGAGGGAATACCTACGAGCAGTACTTC. It codes for CATPGGGGNTYEQYF.

DNA of the CDR3: TGTGCCAGCAGTTTCCAGGGGACGAACACTGAAGCTTTCTTT. This translates into CASSFQGTNTEAFF. The rearrangement links TRBV6-5 to TRBJ1-1; possible D gene TRBD1, 6 bases. Germline CDR1 reads MNHEY; CDR2 reads SVGAGI. This CDR3 comprises 14 residues. Trimming took 4 bases from V and 1 from J, leaving 10 bases between them.

The chain joins TRBV28 to TRBJ2-1, with D possibly TRBD1 on 5 matching bases. The CDR3 contains 11 residues. Trimming stripped 9 bases from V and 6 bases from J, with 9 bases between. Looked up from germline, CDR1 is MDHEN and CDR2 is SYDVKM. In nucleotides, the CDR3 is TGTGCCAGTGAACAGGTCAATGAGCAGTTCTTC. Translating gives CASEQVNEQFF.

The chain uses TRBV5-6 and TRBJ1-3; perhaps TRBD1 as D (5 bases). The CDR3 extends over 16 amino acids. Trimming removed 0 bases from V and 0 bases from J, with 10 bases in between. CDR1 SGHDT and CDR2 YYEEEE come from the germline V gene. The CDR3 sequence: CASSLDRLSSGNTIYF. The CDR3 coding sequence is TGTGCCAGCAGCTTGGACAGGTTATCCTCTGGAAACACCATATATTTT.

The gene calls are TRBV18 and TRBJ2-3; weak D call: TRBD2 (5 bases). The germline V gene encodes CDR1 KGHSH and CDR2 LQKENI. The length of the CDR3 is 13 residues. Trimming took off 1 base at V and 5 bases at J, with 7 bases between the two ends. CDR3 nucleotides: TGTGCCAGCTCACCACGAGGGTTAGATACGCAGTATTTT. Translated, it gives CASSPRGLDTQYF.

V is TRBV7-9 and J is TRBJ1-1, with 8 bases lining up with TRBD1. The J segment lost 2 bases and the V segment lost 2 bases, leaving 4 bases of the junction unmatched. CDR3 length: 15 amino acids. Germline assignment: CDR1 SEHNR and CDR2 FQNEAQ (reference sequence). The CDR3: CASSLPGGFNTEAFF. As DNA, the CDR3 is TGTGCCAGCAGCTTACCAGGGGGCTTTAACACTGAAGCTTTCTTT. The full variable domain, completed using reference TRBV7-9 and TRBJ1-1, is DTGVSQNPRHKITKRGQNVTFRCDPISEHNRLYWYRQTLGQGPEFLTYFQNEAQLEKSRLLSDRFSAERPKGSFSTLEIQRTEQGDSAMYLCASSLPGGFNTEAFFGQGTRLTVV.

The V call is TRBV2, the J call TRBJ1-5; D remains ambiguous. V was cut by 2 bases and J by 6 bases, with 5 bases left in between. Germline CDR1 and CDR2: SNHLY and FYNNEI. This CDR3 is 12 amino acids long. CDR3 nucleotides: TGTGCCAGCAGTGAAAGCCTTCAGCCCCAGCATTTT. It specifies CASSESLQPQHF.

The gene calls are TRBV29-1 and TRBJ2-3; 8 bases agree with TRBD2. The germline V gene encodes CDR1 SQVTM and CDR2 ANQGSEA. The V gene end was trimmed by 3 bases and the J gene end by 7 bases; junction bases not matched to a gene: 3. CDR3 length equals 12 residues. CDR3 region: CSVDGGANTQYF. CDR3 nucleotide sequence: TGCAGCGTTGACGGGGGGGCCAATACGCAGTATTTT.

This clone was seen just once. The J gene is TRBJ2-7, the V gene TRBV19; 7 bases are a match to TRBD1. This CDR3 region has 14 residues. Germline V gene data show CDR1 as LNHDA and CDR2 as SQIVND (reference sequence). With V trimmed by 3 bases and J by 4 bases, 6 bases remained unmatched. CDR3 sequence (DNA): TGTGCCAGTAGTATCGGGGCAGGGGGTTACGAGCAGTACTTC. It translates to CASSIGAGGYEQYF.

This rearrangement joins TRBV5-6 to TRBJ1-2; D may be TRBD1 (6 bases). Trimming removed 3 bases at V and 7 bases at J, with 16 bases between. CDR1 and CDR2 from the germline V gene are SGHDT and YYEEEE. The CDR3 sequence is 14 residues long. This chain's CDR3 is CASSWGGGGSGYTF. For the CDR3, the DNA is TGTGCCAGCAGCTGGGGCGGCGGGGGCTCTGGCTACACCTTC.

The rearrangement links TRBV14 to TRBJ2-7, with D perhaps TRBD1 (6 bases). The CDR3 length is 15 residues. Germline CDR1 is SGHDN and CDR2 is FVKESK. Trimming shortened V by 3 bases and J by 0 bases, and 12 bases separated the two germline ends. CDR3 sequence (DNA): TGTGCCAGCAGCCACCCGACAGGAGACTCCTACGAGCAGTACTTC. Its protein product is CASSHPTGDSYEQYF.

CDR3 loop: CASSLSKSVANTEAFF. CDR3 nucleotides: TGCGCCAGCAGCTTGTCAAAGTCTGTGGCGAACACTGAAGCTTTCTTT. The chain couples TRBV5-1 to TRBJ1-1; no clear D. This CDR3 spans 16 amino acids. CDR1 SGHRS and CDR2 YFSETQ come from the germline V gene. V was shortened by 1 base and J by 1 base, with 14 bases between the two germline ends.

The rearrangement uses TRBV25-1 and TRBJ1-5; possible D gene TRBD1, 5 bases. V dropped 3 bases and J dropped 3 bases, with 12 bases sitting between them. Germline loops: CDR1 MGHDK, CDR2 SYGVNS. There are 15 residues in the CDR3. Written as DNA, the CDR3 is TGTGCCAGCAGTGATAACAGGATACCCAATCAGCCCCAGCATTTT. Protein: CASSDNRIPNQPQHF.

V and J are TRBV11-2 and TRBJ2-1; D not certain. Germline CDR1 reads SGHAT; CDR2 reads FQNNGV. Trimming took off 5 bases at V and 1 base at J, with 15 bases between the two ends. The CDR3 sequence is 16 residues long. CDR3 region: CASSPLRGPSYNEQFF. Written as DNA, the CDR3 is TGTGCCAGCAGCCCCCTCCGTGGCCCTTCCTACAATGAGCAGTTCTTC.

V and J are TRBV5-4 and TRBJ2-1; 8 bases are shared with TRBD2. V was clipped by 2 bases and J by 4 bases; unmatched bases: 8. This CDR3 region has 16 residues. CDR1 and CDR2 from the germline V gene are SGHNT and YYREEE (reference sequence). The chain's CDR3 is CASSLGLSGGYNEQFF. The CDR3 coding sequence is TGTGCCAGCAGCTTAGGATTAAGCGGGGGTTACAATGAGCAGTTCTTC.

The V and J genes are TRBV6-5 and TRBJ1-5; D remains unclear. Germline CDR1 reads MNHEY; CDR2 reads SVGAGI. This CDR3 is built from 12 residues. The V and J ends lost 6 bases and 3 bases respectively, with 6 bases between them. The CDR3 spells CASSRANQPQHF. In DNA form, the CDR3 reads TGTGCCAGCAGCCGCGCCAATCAGCCCCAGCATTTT.

The CDR3 DNA sequence: TGTGCCAGCAGCATGAGGCTTCCTAGCTCCTACAATGAGCAGTTCTTC. Translated, it gives CASSMRLPSSYNEQFF. The rearrangement joins TRBV27 to TRBJ2-1; D is unresolved. The CDR3 extends over 16 amino acids. Looked up from germline, CDR1 is MNHEY and CDR2 is SMNVEV (reference sequence). V was pared by 6 bases and J by 0 bases, with 15 bases between.

V usage is TRBV7-2 and J usage is TRBJ2-5; D is ambiguous. V lost 5 bases to trimming and J lost 4 bases, with 11 bases between them. The CDR3 is made up of 13 amino acids. Germline-derived CDR1 and CDR2 are SGHTA and FQGNSA. The CDR3 protein is CASSAWSRETQYF. DNA of the CDR3: TGTGCCAGCAGCGCCTGGAGTAGAGAGACCCAGTACTTC.